A selection of T cell receptor beta chains follows, all from one sample in a study of cytomegalovirus exposure and HLA in healthy donors. The assay was immunoSEQ multiplex PCR, and TCRdb's table has in-frame clones only and misses some. The table records approximately 100,000 clones, roughly 85% of them present only once. Sequencing was carried out using PBMCs. Receptors originate from a woman between 40 and 50 years old in good health and CMV-seronegative. The CDR3 runs from the conserved cysteine through the conserved F or W. A D gene is named only where the DNA matches it firmly. Expanded clones get a size class; other rows say once, few or many, or leave the size out.

v_gene	d_gene	abundance	j_gene	CDR3aa	CDR3nt
TRBV5-1	NA	NA	TRBJ2-1	CASSSRQAGGNEQFF	TGCGCCAGCAGCTCCCGACAGGCAGGTGGCAATGAGCAGTTCTTC
TRBV7-6	TRBD2	NA	TRBJ2-3	CASSSGTSGGIGQYF	TGTGCCAGCAGCTCCGGGACTAGCGGGGGAATCGGGCAGTATTTT
TRBV28	NA	NA	TRBJ1-2	CASSPRTVGYTF	TGTGCCAGCAGTCCTCGGACAGTCGGCTACACCTTC
TRBV27	TRBD2	NA	TRBJ2-1	CASSSWTSGRDEQFF	TGTGCCAGCAGTTCCTGGACTAGCGGGAGAGATGAGCAGTTCTTC
TRBV6-1	TRBD1	NA	TRBJ1-2	CASSSPDRGKYGYTF	TGTGCCAGCAGTTCCCCAGACAGGGGAAAGTATGGCTACACCTTC
TRBV19	NA	once	TRBJ2-1	CASGMGRGNEQFF	TGTGCCAGTGGTATGGGCCGCGGGAATGAGCAGTTCTTC
TRBV28	TRBD2	NA	TRBJ2-5	CASSPFGLAGVRETQYF	TGTGCCAGCAGTCCCTTCGGACTAGCGGGAGTTCGGGAGACCCAGTACTTC
TRBV7-8	TRBD2	NA	TRBJ2-5	CASSRGVETQYF	TGTGCCAGCAGCCGGGGGGTGGAGACCCAGTACTTC
TRBV20-1	NA	NA	TRBJ1-4	CSASRGEKLFF	TGCAGTGCTAGTAGGGGCGAAAAACTGTTTTTT
TRBV2	NA	NA	TRBJ2-5	CASSDHYGGGETQYF	TGTGCCAGCAGTGACCACTACGGCGGGGGCGAGACCCAGTACTTC
TRBV27	NA	NA	TRBJ1-6	CASSLVTGTLNSPLHF	TGTGCCAGCAGTTTAGTAACCGGGACACTTAATTCACCCCTCCACTTT
TRBV7-2	NA	NA	TRBJ2-5	CASSLVGPGTQYF	TGTGCCAGCAGTCTAGTTGGCCCGGGGACCCAGTACTTC
TRBV6-5	TRBD1	NA	TRBJ2-7	CASSYMGQGNEQYF	TGTGCCAGCAGTTACATGGGACAGGGTAACGAGCAGTACTTC
TRBV10-3	NA	NA	TRBJ1-5	CAISEGAGDQPQHF	TGTGCCATCAGTGAGGGGGCAGGGGATCAGCCCCAGCATTTT
TRBV7-2	NA	once	TRBJ2-3	CASSLDGGTTDTQYF	TGTGCCAGCAGCTTAGACGGCGGGACCACAGATACGCAGTATTTT
TRBV6-5	TRBD1	NA	TRBJ2-7	CASSWDREVYEQYF	TGTGCCAGCAGTTGGGACAGGGAAGTATACGAGCAGTACTTC
TRBV29-1	TRBD2	NA	TRBJ2-7	CSVPGLAGAYEQYF	TGCAGCGTTCCCGGACTAGCGGGGGCCTACGAGCAGTACTTC
TRBV6-4	NA	NA	TRBJ2-1	CASSDSGGLDEQFF	TGTGCCAGCAGTGACTCGGGGGGGCTGGATGAGCAGTTCTTC
TRBV5-6	TRBD2	few	TRBJ2-5	CASSLGLAGQETQYF	TGTGCCAGCAGCTTGGGGCTAGCGGGACAAGAGACCCAGTACTTC
TRBV6-1	TRBD1	NA	TRBJ1-2	CASSSPGQGASGYTF	TGTGCCAGCAGTTCACCGGGACAGGGGGCCTCTGGCTACACCTTC
TRBV19	TRBD2	NA	TRBJ2-7	CASNARGTSGIDEQYF	TGTGCCAGTAACGCTAGGGGGACTAGCGGGATCGACGAGCAGTACTTC
TRBV19	NA	NA	TRBJ2-5	CASSILLAAETQYF	TGTGCCAGTAGTATTCTACTAGCCGCAGAGACCCAGTACTTC
TRBV7-9	NA	NA	TRBJ1-1	CASSSTVTEAFF	TGTGCCAGCAGTTCGACAGTGACTGAAGCTTTCTTT
TRBV5-4	TRBD2	once	TRBJ2-2	CASSLVVAGGLGGELFF	TGTGCCAGCAGCTTGGTGGTTGCGGGGGGGCTTGGCGGGGAGCTGTTTTTT
TRBV28	TRBD2	NA	TRBJ2-1	CASSLTGGANEQFF	TGTGCCAGCAGTTTAACCGGGGGGGCAAATGAGCAGTTCTTC
TRBV6-1	NA	NA	TRBJ2-3	CASSEARGYERTDTQYF	TGTGCCAGCAGTGAAGCAAGGGGGTACGAGAGAACAGATACGCAGTATTTT
TRBV4-3	TRBD1	NA	TRBJ1-1	CASSHRTGFTEAFF	TGCGCCAGCAGCCATAGGACAGGATTTACTGAAGCTTTCTTT
TRBV18	NA	NA	TRBJ1-3	CASSPPGIPSGNTIYF	TGTGCCAGCTCACCACCGGGCATCCCCTCTGGAAACACCATATATTTT
TRBV7-2	TRBD2	few	TRBJ2-1	CASSLAAGSVYNEQFF	TGTGCCAGCAGCCTAGCGGCCGGGAGTGTATACAATGAGCAGTTCTTC
TRBV7-9	TRBD1	NA	TRBJ2-7	CASSSLGQASEQYF	TGTGCCAGCAGCTCTCTGGGACAGGCGAGCGAGCAGTACTTC
TRBV7-2	NA	NA	TRBJ1-1	CASSVSYTNTEAFF	TGTGCCAGCAGCGTATCCTATACGAACACTGAAGCTTTCTTT
TRBV7-2	NA	NA	TRBJ2-3	CASSWTRGGSDTQYF	TGTGCCAGCAGCTGGACTAGAGGGGGATCCGATACGCAGTATTTT
TRBV19	NA	few	TRBJ1-4	CASSGQDATNEKLFF	TGTGCCAGTAGTGGGCAGGATGCAACTAATGAAAAACTGTTTTTT
TRBV28	TRBD2	NA	TRBJ2-1	CASSLLRGGAYNEQFF	TGTGCCAGCAGTTTACTCCGCGGGGGGGCCTACAATGAGCAGTTCTTC
TRBV7-2	TRBD2	NA	TRBJ2-7	CASSLRWTGGAGYEQYF	TGTGCCAGCAGCCTCCGTTGGACCGGGGGGGCCGGGTACGAGCAGTACTTC
TRBV12-5	NA	NA	TRBJ2-5	CASGWSGLGETQYF	TGTGCTAGTGGTTGGAGCGGGCTAGGGGAGACCCAGTACTTC
TRBV29-1	TRBD1	few	TRBJ1-4	CSAYLAAGQLNEKLFF	TGCAGCGCCTATTTGGCTGCGGGACAGCTTAATGAAAAACTGTTTTTT